What follows are 24 T cell receptor beta chains derived from one specimen sequenced in a study of identical twins. A single record per CDR3 protein comes from TCRdb applying MiXCR to the 5' RACE reads. Of 650,000 to 800,000 distinct CDR3 sequences in the sample, about 9.4% were seen once. These same data were also listed under a study on yellow fever vaccine responses in identical twins.

Material for sequencing was PBMCs. All receptors come from a woman between 18 and 29 years old in good health.

V is TRBV20-1 and J is TRBJ2-2; the D is unclear. The CDR3 covers 15 residues. Germline CDR1 DFQATT, CDR2 SNEGSKA (reference sequence). The V gene lost 7 bases and the J gene lost 3 bases, with 18 bases spanning the gap. CDR3 protein: CSGYGPDTDTGELFF. CDR3 nucleotides: TGCAGTGGTTACGGCCCAGACACGGACACCGGGGAGCTGTTTTTT.

The CDR3: CSAKPGLAGLLDTQYF. CDR3 sequence (DNA): TGCAGTGCTAAACCGGGACTAGCGGGACTTCTAGATACGCAGTATTTT. The rearrangement uses TRBV20-1 and TRBJ2-3; 13 positions match TRBD2. Germline V CDR1 and CDR2: DFQATT, SNEGSKA (reference sequence). The CDR3 extends over 16 amino acids. V gave up 4 bases and J gave up 5 bases; unmatched junction bases: 9.

This clonotype was counted only a few times. The chain employs TRBV6-1 and TRBJ2-5; 9 nucleotides align to TRBD2. The CDR3 loop spans 19 amino acids. J gave up 7 bases and V 5 bases, and 23 bases lay outside the gene matches. From germline, CDR1 is MNHNS and CDR2 SASEGT. The CDR3 DNA sequence: TGTGCCAGCAGTAAGCGGGAGGTTGAGAATATAGGCCGTCGAGGGACCCAGTACTTC. It specifies CASSKREVENIGRRGTQYF.

This rearrangement joins TRBV28 to TRBJ2-1; 10 nucleotides align to TRBD2. After removal of 3 bases from V and 1 base from J, the junction contained 3 bases not matched to a gene. The CDR3 has 16 residues. Germline assignment: CDR1 MDHEN and CDR2 SYDVKM. The DNA for the CDR3 is TGTGCCAGCAGTTTTACTAGCGGGGTTTCCTACAATGAGCAGTTCTTC. The encoded protein is CASSFTSGVSYNEQFF.

The chain has TRBV24-1 and TRBJ2-5; D possibly corresponds to TRBD2 (5 bases). The CDR3 covers 15 residues. V was cut by 0 bases and J by 5 bases, with 12 bases left in between. CDR1 KGHDR and CDR2 SFDVKD come from the germline V gene. The CDR3 bases are TGTGCCACCAGTGATTTGCGAGGGCCCAGGGAGACCCAGTACTTC. Amino acids: CATSDLRGPRETQYF.

This clonotype has a handful of counts. The chain is built from TRBV5-1 and TRBJ2-1; 10 bases agree with TRBD2. From germline, CDR1 is SGHRS and CDR2 YFSETQ. V shed 2 bases, J shed 8 bases, and the junction held 4 bases outside the gene matches. The CDR3 covers 14 residues. CDR3 in DNA: TGCGCCAGCAGCTTTACTAGCGGGGCATATGAGCAGTTCTTC. It codes for CASSFTSGAYEQFF.

This clonotype appeared many times. The chain links TRBV12-3 or TRBV12-4 to TRBJ2-3; D unclear. Trimming cost V 7 bases and J 9 bases, with 17 bases left between them. The CDR3 extends over 13 amino acids. For the CDR3, the DNA is TGTGCCAGCACCATCCTGGGTGGTGGCACGCAGTATTTT. Encoded protein: CASTILGGGTQYF.

This clonotype has just a few counts. V gene TRBV20-1 combines with J gene TRBJ2-7; 10 nucleotides line up with TRBD1. The CDR3 totals 13 residues. V shed 5 bases and J 2 bases; nucleotides not matched to a gene: 3. The germline V gene has CDR1 DFQATT and CDR2 SNEGSKA (reference sequence). CDR3 in amino acids: CSAPGTGAYEQYF. The CDR3 DNA sequence: TGCAGTGCTCCCGGGACAGGGGCCTACGAGCAGTACTTC.

This chain uses TRBV20-1 with TRBJ1-6; unclear D gene. The CDR3 is 16 residues long. The V gene's germline CDR1 is DFQATT and CDR2 SNEGSKA (reference sequence). Trimming pared 0 bases from V and 7 bases from J, leaving 16 bases between. The CDR3 sequence: CSARDFKGASNSPLHF. CDR3 nucleotides: TGCAGTGCTAGAGATTTTAAGGGCGCTAGCAATTCACCCCTCCACTTT.

The chain links TRBV2 to TRBJ1-2; TRBD1 matches at 7 bases. V was pared by 4 bases and J by 1 base, with 12 bases of the junction left unmatched. Germline lookup yields CDR1 SNHLY and CDR2 FYNNEI. This CDR3 has 17 amino acids. The CDR3 sequence is CASSGDRAPSSNYGYTF. In DNA form, the CDR3 reads TGTGCCAGCAGTGGAGACAGGGCCCCCAGTAGTAACTATGGCTACACCTTC.

V and J are TRBV7-9 and TRBJ2-7; D gene ambiguous. The germline V and J ends were trimmed by 3 bases and 6 bases, with 9 bases remaining between them. Germline assignment: CDR1 SEHNR and CDR2 FQNEAQ (reference sequence). The CDR3 has 12 amino acids. For the CDR3, the DNA is TGTGCCAGCAGCTTTGGGCTCCTCGAGCAGTACTTC. Amino acid sequence: CASSFGLLEQYF.

CDR3 nucleotides: TGTGCCACCAGTGATACTAAATTGAGGGAGGCGATTGATACGCAGTATTTT. Amino acids: CATSDTKLREAIDTQYF. The V call is TRBV24-1, the J call TRBJ2-3; weak D call: TRBD2 (6 bases). The CDR3 extends over 17 amino acids. From germline, CDR1 is KGHDR and CDR2 SFDVKD. V lost 3 bases, J lost 6 bases, and 21 bases lay in between.

The genes are TRBV5-5 and TRBJ2-5; no clear D. CDR1 and CDR2 (germline): SGHKS, YYEKEE (reference sequence). Trimming pared 1 base from V and 3 bases from J, leaving 10 bases between. The CDR3 is 14 residues long. The CDR3 DNA sequence: TGTGCCAGCAGCTTGAAACTCTGGGAAGAGACCCAGTACTTC. As protein: CASSLKLWEETQYF. Supplemented by reference TRBV5-5 and TRBJ2-5, the full variable domain reads DAGVTQSPTHLIKTRGQQVTLRCSPISGHKSVSWYQQVLGQGPQFIFQYYEKEERGRGNFPDRFSARQFPNYSSELNVNALLLGDSALYLCASSLKLWEETQYFGPGTRLLVL.

This clonotype has a handful of counts. The V call is TRBV7-2, the J call TRBJ1-1; D gene ambiguous. Trimming stripped 5 bases from V and 6 bases from J, with 13 bases between. The CDR3 has 13 residues. Germline V gives CDR1 SGHTA, CDR2 FQGNSA. For the CDR3, the DNA is TGTGCCAGCAGCCCAAGGGTTAGGGCTGAAGCTTTCTTT. Its translation is CASSPRVRAEAFF.

In this sample, this clonotype turned up a few times. The chain's CDR3 is CASSRIGSEKLFF. The CDR3 region has the DNA TGTGCCAGCAGCCGCATAGGTAGCGAAAAACTGTTTTTT. The V and J genes are TRBV11-2 and TRBJ1-4; D is unresolved. The V gene's germline CDR1 is SGHAT and CDR2 FQNNGV. V lost 5 bases, J lost 8 bases, and 12 bases lay in between. This CDR3 spans 13 amino acids. Complete variable domain (other parts from reference TRBV11-2 and TRBJ1-4): EAGVAQSPRYKIIEKRQSVAFWCNPISGHATLYWYQQILGQGPKLLIQFQNNGVVDDSQLPKDRFSAERLKGVDSTLKIQPAKLEDSAVYLCASSRIGSEKLFFGSGTQLSVL.

This clonotype came up many times. This chain connects TRBV7-6 to TRBJ2-7, with TRBD1 identical over 7 bases. Germline CDR1 and CDR2: SGHVS and FNYEAQ. V lost 5 bases to trimming and J lost 3 bases; unmatched junction nucleotides: 13. The CDR3 runs to 16 residues. The CDR3 bases are TGTGCCAGCAGCCCTGCGACAGGGAAGGAGATCTACGAGCAGTACTTC. It encodes CASSPATGKEIYEQYF. Variable domain in full (rest from reference TRBV7-6 and TRBJ2-7): GAGVSQSPRYKVTKRGQDVALRCDPISGHVSLYWYRQALGQGPEFLTYFNYEAQQDKSGLPNDRFSAERPEGSISTLTIQRTEQRDSAMYRCASSPATGKEIYEQYFGPGTRLTVT.

This clonotype was picked up many times. The chain carries TRBV7-2 and TRBJ2-5; 9 bases are a match to TRBD2. The V segment lost 1 base and the J segment 0 bases; nucleotides outside the gene matches: 6. Germline values: CDR1 SGHTA, CDR2 FQGNSA. The CDR3 is made up of 17 amino acids. The CDR3 loop reads CASSLVGLAGYQETQYF. The DNA of the CDR3 is TGTGCCAGCAGCTTAGTTGGGCTAGCGGGGTACCAAGAGACCCAGTACTTC.

The CDR3 is CATSDRLAASRVVQFF. CDR3 DNA sequence: TGTGCCACCAGTGATCGGCTAGCGGCTTCCAGGGTTGTGCAGTTCTTC. This sequence joins TRBV24-1 and TRBJ2-1, with 7 positions matching TRBD2. The CDR3 runs to 16 residues. With V trimmed by 3 bases and J by 12 bases, 16 bases remained unmatched. CDR1 and CDR2 (germline): KGHDR, SFDVKD.

The rearrangement joins TRBV6-5 to TRBJ2-5, with 8 bases matching TRBD1. Germline values: CDR1 MNHEY, CDR2 SVGAGI. This CDR3 region has 13 residues. V lost 4 bases to trimming and J lost 4 bases; unmatched junction nucleotides: 2. In DNA, the CDR3 is TGTGCCAGCAGTTGGACAGGGCGAGAGACCCAGTACTTC. Encoded protein: CASSWTGRETQYF.

This clonotype was seen more than once but under ten times. Here the CDR3 reads CASSLTQGPQETQYF. CDR3 in DNA: TGTGCCAGCAGTTTAACCCAGGGCCCCCAAGAGACCCAGTACTTC. The chain employs TRBV27 and TRBJ2-5; D perhaps matches TRBD1 (5 bases). V lost 2 bases to trimming and J lost 1 base, with 11 bases between them. This CDR3 region has 15 residues. From germline, CDR1 is MNHEY and CDR2 SMNVEV (reference sequence).

In this sample, this clonotype turned up a few times. This chain links TRBV11-2 with TRBJ2-2; 16 nucleotides align to TRBD2. V trimming: 5 bases; J trimming: 2 bases; junction bases outside the gene matches: 8. The CDR3 runs 19 residues. CDR1 is SGHAT, CDR2 FQNNGV, per germline. The CDR3 sequence: CASSPRGTSGGANTGELFF. CDR3 DNA sequence: TGTGCCAGCAGCCCGCGGGGGACTAGCGGGGGGGCAAACACCGGGGAGCTGTTTTTT. Filled out from reference TRBV11-2 and TRBJ2-2, the complete variable domain reads EAGVAQSPRYKIIEKRQSVAFWCNPISGHATLYWYQQILGQGPKLLIQFQNNGVVDDSQLPKDRFSAERLKGVDSTLKIQPAKLEDSAVYLCASSPRGTSGGANTGELFFGEGSRLTVL.

Only a few counts were recorded for this clonotype. The genes are TRBV4-1 and TRBJ2-3, with 10 bases that match TRBD1. This CDR3 comprises 15 residues. CDR1 MGHRA and CDR2 YSYEKL come from the germline V gene. J gave up 4 bases and V 2 bases, and 3 bases lay outside the gene matches. The CDR3 is CASSQPTGGADTQYF. The DNA for the CDR3 is TGCGCCAGCAGCCAACCGACAGGGGGCGCAGATACGCAGTATTTT.

This rearrangement joins TRBV7-2 to TRBJ2-1; 11 nucleotides line up with TRBD1. This CDR3 comprises 16 residues. Trimming removed 1 base from V and 6 bases from J; junction bases left unmatched: 5. CDR1 and CDR2 (germline): SGHTA, FQGNSA. CDR3 protein: CASSLGGTGGFNEQFF. In DNA, the CDR3 is TGTGCCAGCAGCTTAGGGGGGACAGGGGGGTTCAATGAGCAGTTCTTC.

This clonotype was seen more than once but under ten times. The V gene is TRBV12-3 or TRBV12-4, the J gene TRBJ1-5, with D perhaps matching TRBD1 (5 bases). Trimming pared 7 bases from V and 3 bases from J, leaving 13 bases between. This CDR3 has 14 amino acids. CDR3 sequence reads: CASTAQGDNQPQHF. The CDR3 region has the DNA TGTGCCAGCACCGCCCAAGGGGACAATCAGCCCCAGCATTTT.